Reported below is one T cell receptor (beta chain). The data derive from a study of T cell changes during pregnancy in multiple sclerosis. Between the trimmed V and J ends, which lost 0 bases and 0 bases, there was a span of 5 bases. In germline, CDR1 is MNHEY, CDR2 SVGAGI. The CDR3 length is 15 residues. Repertoires were generated with immunoSEQ multiplex PCR, while TCRdb's copy carries only in-frame clones and drops some. The sample carries tens of thousands of clones, roughly nine tenths recorded once. The starting material was CD4+ T cells from peripheral blood mononuclear cells, obtained in the first trimester of pregnancy. This chain links TRBV6-5 with TRBJ1-4; D not certain. The source is a female donor with multiple sclerosis, enrolled in a pregnancy study. CDR3 amino acids: CASSYSPTTNEKLFF. The CDR3 DNA reads TGTGCCAGCAGTTACTCCCCAACAACTAATGAAAAACTGTTTTTT.